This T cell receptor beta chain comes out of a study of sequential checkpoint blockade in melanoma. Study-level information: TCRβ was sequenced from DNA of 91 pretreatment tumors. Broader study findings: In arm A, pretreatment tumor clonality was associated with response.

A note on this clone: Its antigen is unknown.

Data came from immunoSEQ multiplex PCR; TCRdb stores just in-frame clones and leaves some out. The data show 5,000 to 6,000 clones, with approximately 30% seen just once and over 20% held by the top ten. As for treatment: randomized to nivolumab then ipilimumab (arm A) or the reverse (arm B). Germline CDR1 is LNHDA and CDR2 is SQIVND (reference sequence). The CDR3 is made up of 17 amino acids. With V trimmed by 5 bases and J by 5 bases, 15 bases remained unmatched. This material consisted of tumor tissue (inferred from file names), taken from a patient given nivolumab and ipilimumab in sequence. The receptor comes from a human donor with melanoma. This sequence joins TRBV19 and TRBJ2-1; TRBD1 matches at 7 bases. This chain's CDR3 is CASSFRWDRSIHNEQFF. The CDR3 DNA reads TGTGCCAGTAGTTTCCGTTGGGACAGAAGTATCCACAATGAGCAGTTCTTC.